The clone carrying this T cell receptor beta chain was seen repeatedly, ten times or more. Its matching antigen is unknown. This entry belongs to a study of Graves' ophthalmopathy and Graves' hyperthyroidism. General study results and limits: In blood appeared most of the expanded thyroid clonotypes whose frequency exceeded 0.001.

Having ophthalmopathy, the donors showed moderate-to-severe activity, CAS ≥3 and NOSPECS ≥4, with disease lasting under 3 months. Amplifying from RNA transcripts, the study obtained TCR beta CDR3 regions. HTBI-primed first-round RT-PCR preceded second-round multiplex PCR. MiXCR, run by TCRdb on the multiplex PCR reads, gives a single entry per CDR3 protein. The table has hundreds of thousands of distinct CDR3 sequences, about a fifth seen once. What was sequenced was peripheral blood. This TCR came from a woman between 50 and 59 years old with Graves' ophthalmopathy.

The CDR3, as DNA: TGTGCCAGCAGAAAGGACAGGGAAGAGACCCAGTACTTC. It codes for CASRKDREETQYF. This chain connects TRBV12-3 or TRBV12-4 to TRBJ2-5; 8 positions agree with TRBD1. The ends lost 6 bases at V and 3 bases at J; junction bases unmatched: 3. There are 13 residues in the CDR3.